The 8 T cell receptor beta chains listed next were all sequenced from one sample in a study of blood T cell repertoires in COVID-19. Repertoires were generated with immunoSEQ multiplex PCR, while TCRdb's copy carries only in-frame clones and drops some. Of roughly 130,000 clones in the sample, around 85% were seen once. Material for sequencing was peripheral blood. Every receptor here comes from an elderly woman with acute or convalescent COVID-19.

The chain couples TRBV5-6 to TRBJ1-2; weak D call: TRBD1 (5 bases). The CDR3 sequence is 18 residues long. Per germline, CDR1 SGHDT and CDR2 YYEEEE. V lost 5 bases and J lost 8, with 31 bases in between. The CDR3 reads CASSSGGVRPNFILGYTF. The CDR3 DNA reads TGTGCCAGCAGTTCTGGGGGGGTGCGACCAAATTTTATCTTGGGCTACACCTTC.

The gene calls are TRBV7-9 and TRBJ1-1; a possible D gene is TRBD1 (5 bases). The V end was cut by 2 bases, the J end by 3 bases, with 10 bases between. Germline CDR1 is SEHNR and CDR2 is FQNEAQ (reference sequence). The CDR3 has 14 residues. CDR3 sequence: CASSLRGEDTEAFF. The CDR3 DNA reads as TGTGCCAGCAGCTTAAGGGGTGAGGACACTGAAGCTTTCTTT.

This clone was observed a few times. The rearrangement links TRBV19 to TRBJ1-1, with D tentatively TRBD1 (6 bases). Germline assignment: CDR1 LNHDA and CDR2 SQIVND (reference sequence). V lost 3 bases, J lost 2 bases, and 10 bases lay in between. The CDR3 extends over 14 amino acids. Here the CDR3 DNA reads TGTGCCAGTAGTATGAACAGGGTCAACACTGAAGCTTTCTTT. This encodes CASSMNRVNTEAFF. The full variable domain, its missing parts supplied by reference TRBV19 and TRBJ1-1, is DGGITQSPKYLFRKEGQNVTLSCEQNLNHDAMYWYRQDPGQGLRLIYYSQIVNDFQKGDIAEGYSVSREKKESFPLTVTSAQKNPTAFYLCASSMNRVNTEAFFGQGTRLTVV.

The genes are TRBV7-6 and TRBJ1-2; TRBD1 matches at 9 bases. Germline V CDR1 and CDR2: SGHVS, FNYEAQ. The CDR3 contains 15 residues. J gave up 5 bases and V 5 bases, and 9 bases lay outside the gene matches. The CDR3 DNA sequence: TGTGCCAGCAGCCCAAGTCCCGGGACAGGGTATGGCTACACCTTC. Protein product: CASSPSPGTGYGYTF.

The rearrangement uses TRBV4-2 and TRBJ1-1; 7 bases agree with TRBD1. The V and J ends lost 4 bases and 1 base, in that order; junction bases with no gene match: 9. Germline V gene data show CDR1 as LGHNA and CDR2 as YNFKEQ. This CDR3 has 16 residues. The CDR3 here is CASSPPTTGKNTEAFF. The CDR3 DNA sequence: TGTGCCAGCAGCCCCCCTACGACAGGGAAGAACACTGAAGCTTTCTTT.

The chain is built from TRBV4-1 and TRBJ2-3; 8 nucleotides match TRBD2. The CDR3 totals 16 residues. V gave up 2 bases and J gave up 2 bases; unmatched junction bases: 6. Germline assignment: CDR1 MGHRA and CDR2 YSYEKL. The CDR3 DNA is TGCGCCAGCAGCCAAAACCCAGCGGGGGTCACAGATACGCAGTATTTT. It is translated as CASSQNPAGVTDTQYF.

The rearrangement links TRBV18 to TRBJ1-2, with D perhaps matching TRBD1 (5 bases). This CDR3 is built from 14 residues. The ends were cut back, 6 bases at V and 8 bases at J, with 19 bases in the middle. Germline-derived CDR1 and CDR2 are KGHSH and LQKENI. CDR3 nucleotides: TGTGCCAGCTCCAGCGGGGCAAAAGGAGGCGGCTACACCTTC. Amino acids: CASSSGAKGGGYTF.

The chain recombines TRBV13 with TRBJ2-5; TRBD2 agrees at 10 bases. This CDR3 comprises 19 residues. J was trimmed by 4 bases and V by 5 bases; bases with no gene match: 19. Per the germline V gene, CDR1 is PRHDT and CDR2 is FYEKMQ (reference sequence). DNA for the CDR3: TGTGCCAGCAGCCTCCGGATTTCGGGTAGCGGGGGGCGTCCAGAGACCCAGTACTTC. Amino acid sequence: CASSLRISGSGGRPETQYF.